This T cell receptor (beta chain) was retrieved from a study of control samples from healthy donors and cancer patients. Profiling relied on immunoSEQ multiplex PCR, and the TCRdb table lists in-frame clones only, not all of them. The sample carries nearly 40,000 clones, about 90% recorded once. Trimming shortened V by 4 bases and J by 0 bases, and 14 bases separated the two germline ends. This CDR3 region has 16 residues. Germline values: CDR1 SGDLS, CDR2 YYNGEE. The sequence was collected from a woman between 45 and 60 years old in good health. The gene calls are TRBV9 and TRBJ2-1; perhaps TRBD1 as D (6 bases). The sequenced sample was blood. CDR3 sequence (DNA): TGTGCCAGCAGCACTTCAGACAGGAGCTCCTACAATGAGCAGTTCTTC. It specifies CASSTSDRSSYNEQFF.